This TCR beta chain derives from a study of cytomegalovirus exposure and HLA in healthy donors. Data came from immunoSEQ multiplex PCR; TCRdb stores just in-frame clones and leaves some out. This sample has under 250,000 clones, with about 89% found just once. Sequencing was performed on PBMCs. This clonotype was obtained from a woman aged 18-30 years in good health and CMV-seronegative.

CDR3 amino acids: CASSPTRETQYF. Written as DNA, the CDR3 is TGTGCCAGCAGTCCTACTCGAGAGACCCAGTACTTC. The chain links TRBV6-6 to TRBJ2-5; D remains unclear. Trimming cost V 5 bases and J 4 bases, with 8 bases left between them. This CDR3 is built from 12 residues. Germline V lookup: CDR1 MNHNY, CDR2 SVGAGI (reference sequence).